One sample yielded the 4 T cell receptor beta chains listed below, sequenced in a study of cytomegalovirus exposure and HLA in healthy donors. PCR used 60 Vbeta primers and 13 Jbeta primers. Measured with immunoSEQ multiplex PCR; TCRdb has only the in-frame clones, and not every one. The sample includes approximately 180,000 clones, just over 75% seen only once; the top ten take less than 1.5%. The sequencing sample was made of PBMCs. Receptor source: a woman in her 30s in good health and CMV-seropositive.

This clone was observed a single time. The genes are TRBV29-1 and TRBJ1-2; 7 nucleotides line up with TRBD1. V lost 4 bases and J lost 0; bases outside the gene matches: 5. This CDR3 is 14 amino acids long. The V gene's germline CDR1 is SQVTM and CDR2 ANQGSEA. The CDR3 region is CSVGDGQANYGYTF. The CDR3, as DNA: TGCAGCGTTGGAGACGGACAGGCTAACTATGGCTACACCTTC.

J is TRBJ2-3 and V is TRBV10-1; perhaps TRBD1 as D (5 bases). The germline V and J ends were trimmed by 5 bases and 6 bases, with 12 bases remaining between them. Germline V gene data show CDR1 as WNHNN and CDR2 as SYGVQD (reference sequence). The CDR3 is 13 residues long. In nucleotides, the CDR3 is TGCGCCAGCAGTAGACAGACTGTGGATACGCAGTATTTT. Translating gives CASSRQTVDTQYF.

This clone occurred a few times. The junction does not match germline at one end; this may be a read error. The chain uses TRBV6-4 and TRBJ2-1; 9 nucleotides align to TRBD1. Germline CDR1 and CDR2: MRHNA and SNTAGT. The CDR3 loop spans 16 amino acids. The CDR3 DNA follows: TGTGCCAGCAGTGACCAGGACAGGGGCGATTACAGTGAGCAGTTCTTC. Protein product: CASSDQDRGDYSEQFF.

The J gene is TRBJ2-1, the V gene TRBV5-1; D is possibly TRBD1 (6 bases). Trimming pared 0 bases from V and 8 bases from J, leaving 12 bases between. Germline V gene sequence: CDR1 SGHRS, CDR2 YFSETQ. This CDR3 spans 14 amino acids. Here the CDR3 reads CASSLEQGVHEQFF. The DNA of the CDR3 is TGCGCCAGCAGCTTGGAACAGGGAGTGCATGAGCAGTTCTTC.